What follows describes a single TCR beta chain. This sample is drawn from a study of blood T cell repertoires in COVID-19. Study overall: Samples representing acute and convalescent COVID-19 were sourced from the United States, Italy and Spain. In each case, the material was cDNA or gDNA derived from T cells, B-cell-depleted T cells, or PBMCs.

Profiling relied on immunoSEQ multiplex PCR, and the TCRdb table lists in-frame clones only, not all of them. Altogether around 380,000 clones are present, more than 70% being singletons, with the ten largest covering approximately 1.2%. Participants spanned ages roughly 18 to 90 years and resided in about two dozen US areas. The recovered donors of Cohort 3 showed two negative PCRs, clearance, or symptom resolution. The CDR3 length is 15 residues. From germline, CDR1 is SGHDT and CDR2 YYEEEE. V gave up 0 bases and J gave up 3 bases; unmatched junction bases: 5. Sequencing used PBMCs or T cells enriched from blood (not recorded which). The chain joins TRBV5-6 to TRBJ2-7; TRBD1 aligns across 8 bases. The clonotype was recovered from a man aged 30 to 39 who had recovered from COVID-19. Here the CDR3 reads CASSLGTGNLYEQYF. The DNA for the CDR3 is TGTGCCAGCAGCTTGGGGACAGGGAACCTCTACGAGCAGTACTTC. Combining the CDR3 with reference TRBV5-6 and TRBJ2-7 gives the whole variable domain DAGVTQSPTHLIKTRGQQVTLRCSPKSGHDTVSWYQQALGQGPQFIFQYYEEEERQRGNFPDRFSGHQFPNYSSELNVNALLLGDSALYLCASSLGTGNLYEQYFGPGTRLTVT.